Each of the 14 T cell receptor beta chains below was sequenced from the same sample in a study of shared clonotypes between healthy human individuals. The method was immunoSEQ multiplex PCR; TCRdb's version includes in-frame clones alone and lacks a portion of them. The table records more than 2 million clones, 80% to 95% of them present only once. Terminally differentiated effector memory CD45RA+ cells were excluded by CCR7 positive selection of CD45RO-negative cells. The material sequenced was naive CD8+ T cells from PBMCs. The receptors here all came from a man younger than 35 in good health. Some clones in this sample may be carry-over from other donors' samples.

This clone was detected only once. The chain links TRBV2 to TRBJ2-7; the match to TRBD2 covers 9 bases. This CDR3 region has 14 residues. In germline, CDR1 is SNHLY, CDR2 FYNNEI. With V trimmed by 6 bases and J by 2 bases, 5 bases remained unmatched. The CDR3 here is CASSESGGTYEQYF. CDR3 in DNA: TGTGCCAGCAGCGAGAGCGGGGGGACCTACGAGCAGTACTTC.

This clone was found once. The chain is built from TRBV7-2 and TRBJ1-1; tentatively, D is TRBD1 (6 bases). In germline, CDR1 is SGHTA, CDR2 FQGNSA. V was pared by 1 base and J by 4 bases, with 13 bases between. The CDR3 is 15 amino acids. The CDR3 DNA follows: TGTGCCAGCAGCTTAGTTAGGGGGAAAGGCACTGAAGCTTTCTTT. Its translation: CASSLVRGKGTEAFF.

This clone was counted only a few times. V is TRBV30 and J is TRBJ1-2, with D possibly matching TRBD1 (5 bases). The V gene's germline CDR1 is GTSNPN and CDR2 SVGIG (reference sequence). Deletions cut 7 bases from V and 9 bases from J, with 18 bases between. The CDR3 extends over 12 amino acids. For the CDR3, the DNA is TGTGCCTCTCGCTTGGGGCTAGAAAGCTACACCTTC. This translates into CASRLGLESYTF.

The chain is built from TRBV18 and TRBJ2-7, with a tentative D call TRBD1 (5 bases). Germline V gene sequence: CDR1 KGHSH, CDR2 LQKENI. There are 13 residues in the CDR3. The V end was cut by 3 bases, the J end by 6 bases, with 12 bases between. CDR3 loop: CASSPSAGSEQYF. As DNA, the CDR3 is TGTGCCAGCTCACCGTCCGCAGGGTCCGAGCAGTACTTC.

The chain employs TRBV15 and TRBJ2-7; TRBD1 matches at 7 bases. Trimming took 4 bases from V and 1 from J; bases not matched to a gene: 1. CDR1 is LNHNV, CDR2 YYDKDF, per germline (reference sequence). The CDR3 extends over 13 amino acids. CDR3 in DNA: TGTGCCACCAGCATGGGACAGTCCTACGAGCAGTACTTC. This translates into CATSMGQSYEQYF. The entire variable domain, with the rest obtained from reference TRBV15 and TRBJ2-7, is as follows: DAMVIQNPRYQVTQFGKPVTLSCSQTLNHNVMYWYQQKSSQAPKLLFHYYDKDFNNEADTPDNFQSRRPNTSFCFLDIRSPGLGDTAMYLCATSMGQSYEQYFGPGTRLTVT.

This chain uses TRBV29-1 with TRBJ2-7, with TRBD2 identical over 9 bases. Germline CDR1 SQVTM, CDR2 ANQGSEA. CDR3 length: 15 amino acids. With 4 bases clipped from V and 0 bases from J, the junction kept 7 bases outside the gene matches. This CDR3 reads CSVVKPSGTSYEQYF. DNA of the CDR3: TGCAGCGTTGTAAAGCCTAGCGGGACCTCCTACGAGCAGTACTTC.

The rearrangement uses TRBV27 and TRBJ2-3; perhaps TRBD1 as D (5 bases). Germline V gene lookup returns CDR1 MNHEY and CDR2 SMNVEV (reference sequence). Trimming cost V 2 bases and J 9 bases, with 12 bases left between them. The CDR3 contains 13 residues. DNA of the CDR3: TGTGCCAGCAGTTTACTCACCAAGGGGACGCAGTATTTT. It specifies CASSLLTKGTQYF.

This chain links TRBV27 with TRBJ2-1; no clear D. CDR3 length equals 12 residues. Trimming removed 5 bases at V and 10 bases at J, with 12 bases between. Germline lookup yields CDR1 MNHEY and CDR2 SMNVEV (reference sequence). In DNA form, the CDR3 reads TGTGCCAGCAGTCCCGGCGCTCCCGAGCAGTTCTTC. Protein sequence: CASSPGAPEQFF.

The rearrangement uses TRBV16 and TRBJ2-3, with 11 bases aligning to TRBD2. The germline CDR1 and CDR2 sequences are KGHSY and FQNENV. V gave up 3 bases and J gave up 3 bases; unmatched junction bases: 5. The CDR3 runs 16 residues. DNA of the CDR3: TGTGCCAGCAGCCATCCACTAGCGGGAGAGACAGATACGCAGTATTTT. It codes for CASSHPLAGETDTQYF.

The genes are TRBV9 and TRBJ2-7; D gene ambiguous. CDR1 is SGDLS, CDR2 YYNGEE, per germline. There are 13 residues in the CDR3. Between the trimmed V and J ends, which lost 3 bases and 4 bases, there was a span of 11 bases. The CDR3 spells CASSASTGYEQYF. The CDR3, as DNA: TGTGCCAGCAGCGCGTCGACGGGTTACGAGCAGTACTTC.

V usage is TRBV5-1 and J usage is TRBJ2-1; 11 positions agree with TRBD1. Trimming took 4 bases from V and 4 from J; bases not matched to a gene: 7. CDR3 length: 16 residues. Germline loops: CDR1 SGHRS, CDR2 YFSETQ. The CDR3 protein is CASSLGQGATYNEQFF. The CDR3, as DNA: TGCGCCAGCAGCCTAGGACAGGGGGCTACTTACAATGAGCAGTTCTTC.

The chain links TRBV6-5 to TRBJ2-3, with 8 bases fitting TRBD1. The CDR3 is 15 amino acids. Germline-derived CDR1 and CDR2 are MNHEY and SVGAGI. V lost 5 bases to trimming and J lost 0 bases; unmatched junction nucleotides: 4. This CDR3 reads CASSRDRSSTDTQYF. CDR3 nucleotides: TGTGCCAGCAGTCGGGACAGGTCAAGCACAGATACGCAGTATTTT.

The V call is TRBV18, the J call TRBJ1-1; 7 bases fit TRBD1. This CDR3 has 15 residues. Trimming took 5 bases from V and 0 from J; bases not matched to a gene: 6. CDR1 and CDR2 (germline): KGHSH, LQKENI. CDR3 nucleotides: TGTGCCAGCTCAACCACCGGGACAGTGAACACTGAAGCTTTCTTT. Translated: CASSTTGTVNTEAFF.

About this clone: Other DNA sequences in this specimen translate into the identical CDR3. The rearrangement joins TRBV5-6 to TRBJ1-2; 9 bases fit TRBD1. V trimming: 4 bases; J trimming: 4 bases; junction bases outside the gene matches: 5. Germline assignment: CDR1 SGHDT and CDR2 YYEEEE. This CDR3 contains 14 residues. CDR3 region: CASSLGTGFYGYTF. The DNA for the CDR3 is TGTGCCAGCAGCCTGGGGACAGGGTTCTATGGCTACACCTTC.